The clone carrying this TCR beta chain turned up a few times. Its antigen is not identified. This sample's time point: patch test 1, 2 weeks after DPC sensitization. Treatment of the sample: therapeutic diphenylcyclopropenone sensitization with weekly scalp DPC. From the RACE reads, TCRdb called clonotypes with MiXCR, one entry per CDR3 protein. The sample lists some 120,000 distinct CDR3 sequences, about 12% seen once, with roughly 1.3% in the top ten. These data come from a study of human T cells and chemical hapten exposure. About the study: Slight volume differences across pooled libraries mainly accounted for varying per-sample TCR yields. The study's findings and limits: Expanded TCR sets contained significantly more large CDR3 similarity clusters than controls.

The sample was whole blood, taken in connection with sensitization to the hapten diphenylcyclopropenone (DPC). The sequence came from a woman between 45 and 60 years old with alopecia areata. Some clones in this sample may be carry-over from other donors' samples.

The CDR3 nucleotides are TGCGCCAGCAGTGAGACAGGGATGAACACTGAAGCTTTCTTT. Translating gives CASSETGMNTEAFF. The chain has TRBV10-2 and TRBJ1-1; D is perhaps TRBD1 (6 bases). This CDR3 has 14 amino acids. V lost 2 bases and J 0 bases, leaving 7 bases between the germline ends. The germline V gene has CDR1 WSHSY and CDR2 SAAADI.